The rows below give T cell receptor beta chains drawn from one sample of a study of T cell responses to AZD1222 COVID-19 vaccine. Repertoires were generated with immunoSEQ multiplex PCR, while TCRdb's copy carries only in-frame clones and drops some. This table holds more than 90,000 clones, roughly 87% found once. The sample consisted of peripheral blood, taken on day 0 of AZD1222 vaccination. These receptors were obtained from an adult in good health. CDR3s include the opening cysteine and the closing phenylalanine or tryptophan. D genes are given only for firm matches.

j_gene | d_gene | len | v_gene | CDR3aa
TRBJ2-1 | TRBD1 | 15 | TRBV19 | CASNPGDRVYNEQFF
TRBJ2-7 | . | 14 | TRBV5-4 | CASSLERLSYEQYF
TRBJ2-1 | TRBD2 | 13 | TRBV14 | CASSPGREYEQFF
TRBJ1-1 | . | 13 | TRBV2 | CASSEMAQKEAFF
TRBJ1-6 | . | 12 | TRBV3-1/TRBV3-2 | CASSQEGTPLHF
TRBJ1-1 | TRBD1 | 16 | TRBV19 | CASRTGTGRRSTEAFF
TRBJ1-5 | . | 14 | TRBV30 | CAWSRGMSNQPQHF
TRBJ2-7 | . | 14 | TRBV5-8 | CASSLSRGPYEQYF
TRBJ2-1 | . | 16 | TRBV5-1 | CASSLPEDEGYNEQFF
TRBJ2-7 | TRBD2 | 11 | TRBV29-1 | CSVVSGSEQYF
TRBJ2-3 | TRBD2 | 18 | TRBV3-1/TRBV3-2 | CASSLIFLTSGSRDTQYF
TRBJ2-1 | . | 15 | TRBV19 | CASSIRTRRDNEQFF
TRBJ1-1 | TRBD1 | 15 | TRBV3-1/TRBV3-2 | CASSQRQGWGTEAFF
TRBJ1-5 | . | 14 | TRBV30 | CAWSAGSSNQPQHF
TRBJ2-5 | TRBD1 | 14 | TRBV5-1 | CASSGQGAGETQYF
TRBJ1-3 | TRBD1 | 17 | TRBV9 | CASSVRTGQRSGNTIYF
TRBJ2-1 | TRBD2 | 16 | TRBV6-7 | CASSTTSGRGDNEQFF
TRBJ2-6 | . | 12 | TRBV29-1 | CSVVTGANVLTF
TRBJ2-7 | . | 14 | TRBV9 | CASSTGVPPYEQYF
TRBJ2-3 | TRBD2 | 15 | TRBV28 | CASRASGEGTDTQYF
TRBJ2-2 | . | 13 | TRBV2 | CASSEGRTGELFF
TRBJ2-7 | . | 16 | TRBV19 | CASSKTGTPGPYEQYF
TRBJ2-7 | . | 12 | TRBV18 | CASSSGTNEQYF
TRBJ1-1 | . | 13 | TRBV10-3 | CAISRGMNTEAFF
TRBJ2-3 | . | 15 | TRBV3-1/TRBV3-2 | CASSQPSDRTDTQYF
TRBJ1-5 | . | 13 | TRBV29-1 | CSVGGTQRQPQHF
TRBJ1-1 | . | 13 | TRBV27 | CASSRGRNTEAFF
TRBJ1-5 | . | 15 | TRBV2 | CASSVKEGAGQPQHF
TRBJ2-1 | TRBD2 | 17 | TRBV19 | CASSEWGLAGLDNEQFF
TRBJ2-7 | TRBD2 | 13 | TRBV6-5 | CASSDGGTSGWYF
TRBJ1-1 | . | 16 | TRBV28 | CASSPPIPQGNTEAFF